These 25 T cell receptor beta chains originate from one sample sequenced in a study of cytomegalovirus exposure and HLA in healthy donors. With 60 Vbeta and 13 Jbeta primers, the PCR was carried out. Produced via immunoSEQ multiplex PCR; TCRdb's table is partial and in-frame only. The repertoire holds roughly 78,000 clones, with 60% to 75% as singletons. The sequenced sample was PBMCs. All receptors come from a man aged 40-49 years in good health and CMV-seropositive.

This clone has more than one count but fewer than ten. This chain links TRBV2 with TRBJ2-7, with a weak D call TRBD1 (6 bases). Between the trimmed V and J ends, which lost 7 bases and 3 bases, there was a span of 10 bases. CDR1 and CDR2 (germline): SNHLY, FYNNEI. The CDR3 is made up of 12 amino acids. The CDR3 protein is CASTMDSYEQYF. CDR3 in DNA: TGTGCCAGCACCATGGACAGCTACGAGCAGTACTTC.

This clone was counted a few times. The chain carries TRBV27 and TRBJ1-1, with 8 positions matching TRBD1. The V gene's germline CDR1 is MNHEY and CDR2 SMNVEV (reference sequence). This CDR3 has 12 amino acids. With 8 bases clipped from V and 4 bases from J, the junction kept 3 bases outside the gene matches. CDR3: CASRTGGTEAFF. In nucleotides, the CDR3 is TGTGCCAGCCGTACAGGGGGCACTGAAGCTTTCTTT.

The chain joins TRBV7-6 to TRBJ1-3; possibly TRBD1 for D (6 bases). With 1 base removed from V and 4 bases from J, the gap between germline ends came to 14 bases. The CDR3 sequence is 16 residues long. CDR1 is SGHVS, CDR2 FNYEAQ, per germline. This CDR3 is CASSLGGGPPGNTIYF. The CDR3 DNA sequence: TGTGCCAGCAGCTTAGGCGGGGGCCCTCCGGGAAACACCATATATTTT.

The genes are TRBV7-3 and TRBJ2-1; 10 positions agree with TRBD1. CDR1 is SGHTA, CDR2 FQGTGA, per germline. The CDR3 has 16 amino acids. Germline trimming cut 2 bases from V and 4 bases from J; bases unmatched to any gene: 5. CDR3: CASSLHRDRGYNEQFF. As DNA, the CDR3 is TGTGCCAGCAGCTTACACAGGGACAGGGGTTACAATGAGCAGTTCTTC.

The J gene is TRBJ1-2, the V gene TRBV7-2; maybe TRBD1 (6 bases). The ends were cut back, 5 bases at V and 8 bases at J, with 18 bases in the middle. CDR1 SGHTA and CDR2 FQGNSA come from the germline V gene. CDR3 length equals 14 residues. The CDR3 region has the DNA TGTGCCAGCAGCCCTGGGGACATCTATGGCGGCTACACCTTC. It encodes CASSPGDIYGGYTF.

The chain links TRBV5-1 to TRBJ1-5, with 7 nucleotides matching TRBD1. V gave up 4 bases and J gave up 1 base; unmatched junction bases: 5. Germline V gene sequence: CDR1 SGHRS, CDR2 YFSETQ. There are 15 residues in the CDR3. The CDR3 sequence is CASSPGDSSNQPQHF. Written as DNA, the CDR3 is TGCGCCAGCAGCCCGGGGGACAGCAGCAATCAGCCCCAGCATTTT.

The chain recombines TRBV6-5 with TRBJ2-2, with D possibly being TRBD2 (6 bases). The V gene's germline CDR1 is MNHEY and CDR2 SVGAGI. The CDR3 has 13 residues. The V end lost 4 bases, the J end lost 7 bases, and 10 bases lay between the germline ends. CDR3 residues: CASSSLASGELFF. DNA for the CDR3: TGTGCCAGCAGTTCACTAGCTAGCGGGGAGCTGTTTTTT.

The chain couples TRBV9 to TRBJ2-2; the D gene is possibly TRBD2 (5 bases). The germline V gene has CDR1 SGDLS and CDR2 YYNGEE. V was shortened by 3 bases and J by 1 base, with 10 bases between the two germline ends. The CDR3 covers 15 residues. The CDR3 sequence: CASSARGVNTGELFF. The CDR3 DNA sequence: TGTGCCAGCAGCGCCCGGGGTGTGAACACCGGGGAGCTGTTTTTT.

The V call is TRBV6-6, the J call TRBJ1-1; 7 bases align to TRBD1. The CDR3 is made up of 14 amino acids. CDR1 MNHNY and CDR2 SVGAGI come from the germline V gene (reference sequence). With V trimmed by 11 bases and J by 0 bases, 9 bases remained unmatched. CDR3 in amino acids: CAGSQGLMNTEAFF. The CDR3 DNA follows: TGTGCCGGATCACAGGGGCTCATGAACACTGAAGCTTTCTTT.

This clone was observed a few times. The V gene is TRBV7-9, the J gene TRBJ1-2, with TRBD1 matching over 8 bases. CDR1 SEHNR and CDR2 FQNEAQ come from the germline V gene (reference sequence). The CDR3 has 14 residues. Trimming removed 5 bases from V and 5 bases from J; junction bases left unmatched: 7. CDR3 amino acids: CASSQTGGPYGYTF. CDR3 coding DNA: TGTGCCAGCAGCCAAACAGGGGGTCCTTATGGCTACACCTTC.

The chain links TRBV5-6 to TRBJ1-1, with 7 bases aligning to TRBD1. From germline, CDR1 is SGHDT and CDR2 YYEEEE. Germline trimming cut 4 bases from V and 7 bases from J; bases unmatched to any gene: 13. CDR3 length: 15 residues. DNA for the CDR3: TGTGCCAGCAGCCGTCCCTTAACGGGACAGCTTGAAGCTTTCTTT. It yields the protein CASSRPLTGQLEAFF.

The chain uses TRBV5-1 and TRBJ2-5, with TRBD1 matching 8 bases. V lost 1 base to trimming and J lost 2 bases; unmatched junction nucleotides: 13. Germline lookup yields CDR1 SGHRS and CDR2 YFSETQ. This CDR3 spans 18 amino acids. CDR3 protein: CASSLPNRTGQAQETQYF. The CDR3, as DNA: TGCGCCAGCAGCTTGCCCAACCGGACAGGGCAGGCACAAGAGACCCAGTACTTC.

The rearrangement links TRBV7-2 to TRBJ2-5; possible D gene TRBD1, 5 bases. Germline CDR1 SGHTA, CDR2 FQGNSA. V was cut by 1 base and J by 5 bases, with 14 bases left in between. CDR3 length: 15 amino acids. The CDR3 nucleotides read TGTGCCAGCAGCTTAGGGGGCCAGACCTGGGAGACCCAGTACTTC. Amino acids: CASSLGGQTWETQYF. Combining the CDR3 with reference TRBV7-2 and TRBJ2-5 gives the whole variable domain GAGVSQSPSNKVTEKGKDVELRCDPISGHTALYWYRQSLGQGLEFLIYFQGNSAPDKSGLPSDRFSAERTGGSVSTLTIQRTQQEDSAVYLCASSLGGQTWETQYFGPGTRLLVL.

The sample holds a few counts of this clone. One end of the junction varies from germline; a read error may be responsible. The chain combines TRBV2 with TRBJ1-2; tentative D call: TRBD1 (5 bases). CDR1 and CDR2 (germline): SNHLY, FYNNEI. CDR3 length equals 14 residues. CDR3 in amino acids: CASTEGYRNYGYTF. CDR3 bases: TGTGCCAGCACTGAAGGTTACAGGAACTATGGCTACACCTTC.

V is TRBV13 and J is TRBJ2-2; 8 bases match TRBD1. The CDR3 runs to 16 residues. CDR1 and CDR2 from the germline V gene are PRHDT and FYEKMQ (reference sequence). V lost 2 bases to trimming and J lost 8 bases; unmatched junction nucleotides: 10. This chain's CDR3 is CASSLTWDRTSGELFF. The CDR3 nucleotides read TGTGCCAGCAGCTTAACGTGGGACAGGACCTCTGGGGAGCTGTTTTTT.

The rearrangement uses TRBV4-3 and TRBJ2-2, with 9 bases lining up with TRBD1. The germline gives CDR1 LGHNA, CDR2 YSLEER. V was clipped by 3 bases and J by 6 bases; unmatched bases: 2. The CDR3 extends over 14 amino acids. Here the CDR3 reads CASSQDRGAGELFF. For the CDR3, the DNA is TGCGCCAGCAGCCAGGACAGGGGCGCCGGGGAGCTGTTTTTT.

The V gene is TRBV19, the J gene TRBJ1-4, with 9 positions matching TRBD1. The V segment lost 10 bases and the J segment 7 bases; nucleotides outside the gene matches: 13. The CDR3 totals 15 residues. Germline V gives CDR1 LNHDA, CDR2 SQIVND (reference sequence). The CDR3 DNA follows: TGTGCCACCGGGGGACAGGGTGTATCCGGTGAAAAACTGTTTTTT. This gives the protein CATGGQGVSGEKLFF. The full variable domain, rest sourced from reference TRBV19 and TRBJ1-4, is DGGITQSPKYLFRKEGQNVTLSCEQNLNHDAMYWYRQDPGQGLRLIYYSQIVNDFQKGDIAEGYSVSREKKESFPLTVTSAQKNPTAFYLCATGGQGVSGEKLFFGSGTQLSVL.

The CDR3 reads CASSTGTSSNQPQHF. The CDR3 DNA follows: TGTGCCAGTAGTACGGGGACATCTAGCAATCAGCCCCAGCATTTT. The chain recombines TRBV19 with TRBJ1-5, with a tentative D call TRBD1 (6 bases). Germline CDR1 LNHDA, CDR2 SQIVND (reference sequence). V gave up 4 bases and J gave up 0 bases, with 10 bases separating them. This CDR3 has 15 amino acids.

The rearrangement joins TRBV4-3 to TRBJ1-3; tentative D call: TRBD1 (6 bases). Trimming cost V 2 bases and J 4 bases, with 15 bases left between them. Germline assignment: CDR1 LGHNA and CDR2 YSLEER. The CDR3 extends over 16 amino acids. CDR3 amino acids: CASSQPPGVGGNTIYF. In DNA form, the CDR3 reads TGCGCCAGCAGCCAACCCCCAGGGGTAGGGGGAAACACCATATATTTT.

This chain links TRBV5-6 with TRBJ1-5; D uncertain. CDR1 and CDR2 from the germline V gene are SGHDT and YYEEEE. CDR3 length: 12 amino acids. The V end was cut by 2 bases, the J end by 7 bases, with 7 bases between. CDR3 nucleotides: TGTGCCAGCAGCTTAATGGGCCAGCCCCAGCATTTT. Residues: CASSLMGQPQHF.

The chain has TRBV30 and TRBJ1-1; D is unresolved. Germline values: CDR1 GTSNPN, CDR2 SVGIG (reference sequence). This CDR3 is 11 amino acids long. The V and J ends lost 4 bases and 11 bases respectively, with 14 bases between them. The CDR3 nucleotides read TGTGCCTGGAATGTCGGGGAGACGGCTTTCTTT. This translates into CAWNVGETAFF.

The chain has TRBV4-2 and TRBJ1-5; D not resolved. V was clipped by 1 base and J by 0 bases, with 7 bases between them. The CDR3 length is 15 residues. Germline-derived CDR1 and CDR2 are LGHNA and YNFKEQ. The CDR3: CASSQAGYSNQPQHF. As DNA, the CDR3 is TGTGCCAGCAGCCAAGCGGGGTATAGCAATCAGCCCCAGCATTTT.

The chain uses TRBV13 and TRBJ2-7; no reliable D call. The CDR3 totals 15 residues. Germline V CDR1 and CDR2: PRHDT, FYEKMQ (reference sequence). Trimming took 1 base from V and 0 from J, leaving 10 bases between them. In DNA form, the CDR3 reads TGTGCCAGCAGCTTAGAACCAAAGAGCTCCTACGAGCAGTACTTC. It translates to CASSLEPKSSYEQYF.

The chain carries TRBV27 and TRBJ2-2; D is uncertain. In germline, CDR1 is MNHEY, CDR2 SMNVEV (reference sequence). This CDR3 is 14 amino acids long. Trimming pared 5 bases from V and 7 bases from J, leaving 14 bases between. The CDR3 reads CASSNGQDSGELFF. DNA for the CDR3: TGTGCCAGCAGTAATGGGCAGGATAGCGGGGAGCTGTTTTTT.

J is TRBJ1-2 and V is TRBV30, with 7 bases that match TRBD1. V shed 5 bases, J shed 2 bases, and the junction held 2 bases outside the gene matches. This CDR3 is built from 12 residues. CDR1 is GTSNPN, CDR2 SVGIG, per germline (reference sequence). CDR3 in amino acids: CAWSTGNYGYTF. The CDR3 DNA is TGTGCCTGGTCGACAGGGAACTATGGCTACACCTTC.